This TCR beta chain was sequenced during a study of blood T cell repertoires in COVID-19. Study as a whole: T cells, B-cell-depleted T cells, or PBMCs supplied cDNA or gDNA.

The table came from immunoSEQ multiplex PCR; TCRdb's copy has only in-frame clones and leaves some out. The sample lists roughly 63,000 clones; about 78% were seen once. CDR1 is SGHRS, CDR2 YFSETQ, per germline. This CDR3 spans 16 amino acids. Trimming left V 4 bases short and J 1 base short, with 15 bases between. This receptor was identified in a man older than 75 with acute or convalescent COVID-19. The specimen sequenced was peripheral blood. This chain uses TRBV5-1 with TRBJ1-3; tentatively, D is TRBD1 (6 bases). CDR3 in DNA: TGCGCCAGCAGCGCCGTCGGACAGTCTTCTGGAAACACCATATATTTT. Protein: CASSAVGQSSGNTIYF.